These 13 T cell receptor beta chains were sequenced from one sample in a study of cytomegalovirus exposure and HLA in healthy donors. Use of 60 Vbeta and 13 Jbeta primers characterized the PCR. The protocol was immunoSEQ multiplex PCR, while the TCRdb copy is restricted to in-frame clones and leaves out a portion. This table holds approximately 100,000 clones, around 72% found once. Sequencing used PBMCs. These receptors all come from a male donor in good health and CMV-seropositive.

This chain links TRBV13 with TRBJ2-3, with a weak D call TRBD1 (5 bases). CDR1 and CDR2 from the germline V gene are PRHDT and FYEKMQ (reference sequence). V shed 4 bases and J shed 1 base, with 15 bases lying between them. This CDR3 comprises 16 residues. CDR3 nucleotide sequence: TGTGCCAGCAGCTCTAAAGGGCAGGGCGGCACAGATACGCAGTATTTT. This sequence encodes CASSSKGQGGTDTQYF.

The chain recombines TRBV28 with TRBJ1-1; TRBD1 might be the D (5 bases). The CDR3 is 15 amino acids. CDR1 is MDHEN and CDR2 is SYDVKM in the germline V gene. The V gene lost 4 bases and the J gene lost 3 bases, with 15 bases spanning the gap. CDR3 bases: TGTGCCAGCAGTTCCCGGGCCAGGGACTACACTGAAGCTTTCTTT. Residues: CASSSRARDYTEAFF.

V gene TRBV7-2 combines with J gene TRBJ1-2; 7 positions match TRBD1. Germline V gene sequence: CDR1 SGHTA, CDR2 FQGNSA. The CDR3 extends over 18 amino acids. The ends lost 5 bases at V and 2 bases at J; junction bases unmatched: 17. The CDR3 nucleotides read TGTGCCAGCAGCCTGTCCGGGACAGCTCCTGATCGGAACTATGGCTACACCTTC. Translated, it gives CASSLSGTAPDRNYGYTF.

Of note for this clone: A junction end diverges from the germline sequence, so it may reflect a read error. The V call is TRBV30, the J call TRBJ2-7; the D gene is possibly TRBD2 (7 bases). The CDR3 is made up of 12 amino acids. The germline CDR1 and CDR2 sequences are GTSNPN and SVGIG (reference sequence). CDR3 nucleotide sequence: TGCGGAGGGCGGGGGCGCTCCTACAAGCAGTACTTC. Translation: CGGRGRSYKQYF.

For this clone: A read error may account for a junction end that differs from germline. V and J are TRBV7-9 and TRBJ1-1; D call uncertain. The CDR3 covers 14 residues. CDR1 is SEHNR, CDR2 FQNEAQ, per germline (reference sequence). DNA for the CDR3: TGTGCCAGCAGCTTACTTTCCTTGGGCACTGAAACTTTCTTT. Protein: CASSLLSLGTETFF.

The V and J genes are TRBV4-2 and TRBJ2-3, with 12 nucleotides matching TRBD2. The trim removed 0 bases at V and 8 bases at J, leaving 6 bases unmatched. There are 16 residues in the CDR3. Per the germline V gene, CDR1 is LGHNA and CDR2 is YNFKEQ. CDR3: CASSQDPSGGASTQYF. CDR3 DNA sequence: TGTGCCAGCAGCCAAGACCCTAGCGGGGGGGCTAGTACGCAGTATTTT.

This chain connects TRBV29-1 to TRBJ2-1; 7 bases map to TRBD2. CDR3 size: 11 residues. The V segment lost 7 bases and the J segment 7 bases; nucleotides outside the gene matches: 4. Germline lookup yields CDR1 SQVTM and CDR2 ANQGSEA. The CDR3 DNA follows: TGCAGCGCACATAGCGGGAATGAGCAGTTCTTC. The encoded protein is CSAHSGNEQFF.

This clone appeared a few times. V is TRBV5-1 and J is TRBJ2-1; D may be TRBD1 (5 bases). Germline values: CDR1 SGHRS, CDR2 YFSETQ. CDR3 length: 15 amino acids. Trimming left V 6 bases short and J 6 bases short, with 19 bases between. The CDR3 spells CASTLDRPASNEQFF. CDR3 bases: TGCGCCAGCACCCTAGACAGACCAGCCTCCAATGAGCAGTTCTTC.

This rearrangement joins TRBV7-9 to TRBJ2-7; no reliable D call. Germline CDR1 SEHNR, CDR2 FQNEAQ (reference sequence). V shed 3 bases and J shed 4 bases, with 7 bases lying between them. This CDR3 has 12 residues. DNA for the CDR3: TGTGCCAGCAGCTTCTCTGTTTACGAGCAGTACTTC. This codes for CASSFSVYEQYF.

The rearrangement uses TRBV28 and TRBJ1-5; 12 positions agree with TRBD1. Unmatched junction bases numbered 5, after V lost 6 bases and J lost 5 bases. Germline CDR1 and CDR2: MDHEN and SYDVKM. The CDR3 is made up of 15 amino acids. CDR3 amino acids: CASSSGTGGDQPQHF. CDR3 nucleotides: TGTGCCAGCAGCTCCGGGACAGGGGGCGATCAGCCCCAGCATTTT.

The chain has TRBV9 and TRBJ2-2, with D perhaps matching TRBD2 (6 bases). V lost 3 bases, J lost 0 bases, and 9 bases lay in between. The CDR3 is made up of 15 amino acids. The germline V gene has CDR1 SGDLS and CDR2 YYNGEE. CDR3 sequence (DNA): TGTGCCAGCAGCGGGGGGGACCCGAACACCGGGGAGCTGTTTTTT. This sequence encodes CASSGGDPNTGELFF.

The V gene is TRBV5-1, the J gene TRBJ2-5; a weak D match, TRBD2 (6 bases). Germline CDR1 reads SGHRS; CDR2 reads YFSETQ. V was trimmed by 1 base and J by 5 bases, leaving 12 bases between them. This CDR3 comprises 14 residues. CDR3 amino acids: CASSLFASAETQYF. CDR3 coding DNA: TGCGCCAGCAGCTTGTTTGCTAGCGCGGAGACCCAGTACTTC.

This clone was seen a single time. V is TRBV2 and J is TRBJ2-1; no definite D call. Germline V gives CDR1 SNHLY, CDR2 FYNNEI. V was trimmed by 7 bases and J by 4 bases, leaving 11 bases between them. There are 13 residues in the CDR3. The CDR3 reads CASIETRYNEQFF. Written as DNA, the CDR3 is TGTGCCAGCATAGAGACACGTTACAATGAGCAGTTCTTC.